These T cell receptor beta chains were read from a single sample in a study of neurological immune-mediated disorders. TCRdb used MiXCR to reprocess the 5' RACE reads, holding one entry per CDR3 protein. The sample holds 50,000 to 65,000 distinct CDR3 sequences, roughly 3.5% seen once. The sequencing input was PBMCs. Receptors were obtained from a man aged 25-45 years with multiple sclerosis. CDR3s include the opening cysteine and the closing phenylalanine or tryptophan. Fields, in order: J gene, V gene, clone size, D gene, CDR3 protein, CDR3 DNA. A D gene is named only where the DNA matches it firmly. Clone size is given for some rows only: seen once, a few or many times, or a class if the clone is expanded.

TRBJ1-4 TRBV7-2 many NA CASSLTAGKLFF TGTGCCAGCAGCTTAACGGCAGGAAAACTGTTTTTT
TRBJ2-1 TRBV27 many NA CASSLSGFEQFF TGTGCCAGCAGTTTATCAGGGTTTGAGCAGTTCTTC
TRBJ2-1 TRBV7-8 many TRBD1 CASSLQASGGEQFF TGTGCCAGCAGCTTACAAGCGTCAGGGGGTGAGCAGTTCTTC
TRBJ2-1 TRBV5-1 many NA CASSQDGPYNEQFF TGCGCCAGCAGCCAGGACGGACCTTACAATGAGCAGTTCTTC
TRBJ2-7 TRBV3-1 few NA CASSQPGPYEQYF TGTGCCAGCAGCCAACCAGGCCCGTACGAGCAGTACTTC
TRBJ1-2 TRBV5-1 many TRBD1 CASSLGDRGNGYTF TGCGCCAGCAGCTTGGGGGACAGGGGGAATGGCTACACCTTC
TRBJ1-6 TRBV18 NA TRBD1 CASSLTDRTYNSPLHF TGTGCCAGCTCACTTACGGACAGGACCTATAATTCACCCCTCCACTTT
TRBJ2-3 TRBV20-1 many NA CSAPDTRSSTDTQYF TGCAGTGCGCCGGATACGAGATCGAGCACAGATACGCAGTATTTT
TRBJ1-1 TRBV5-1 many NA CASSSSSMNTEAFF TGCGCCAGCAGTTCTAGTTCCATGAACACTGAAGCTTTCTTT
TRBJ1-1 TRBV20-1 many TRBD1 CSAARTRTGGPRDEAFF TGCAGTGCCGCAAGGACTAGAACAGGGGGGCCAAGAGATGAAGCTTTCTTT
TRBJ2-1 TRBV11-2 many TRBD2 CASSDRLGLARGHEQFF TGTGCCAGCAGCGACCGCCTGGGACTAGCTCGGGGCCATGAGCAGTTCTTC
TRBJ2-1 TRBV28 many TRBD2 CASNSGTSGNNEQFF TGTGCCAGCAACTCCGGGACTAGCGGTAACAATGAGCAGTTCTTC
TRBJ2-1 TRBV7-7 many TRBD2 CASSPQLARPNNEQFF TGTGCCAGCAGCCCCCAACTAGCGCGACCTAACAATGAGCAGTTCTTC
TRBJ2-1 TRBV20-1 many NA CSARDHSGPIYNEQFF TGCAGTGCTAGAGATCATTCAGGGCCAATCTACAATGAGCAGTTCTTC
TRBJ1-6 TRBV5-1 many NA CASSLVRGNSPLHF TGCGCCAGCAGCTTGGTAAGGGGGAATTCACCCCTCCACTTT
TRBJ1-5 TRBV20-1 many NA CSAYLPTDLNQPQHF TGCAGTGCCTATCTACCGACAGATCTCAATCAGCCCCAGCATTTT
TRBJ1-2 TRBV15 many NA CATSREGGNYGYTF TGTGCCACCAGCAGAGAGGGGGGAAACTATGGCTACACCTTC
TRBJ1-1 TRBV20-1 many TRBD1 CSAFPGTGLNTEAFF TGCAGTGCTTTTCCTGGGACAGGGCTGAACACTGAAGCTTTCTTT
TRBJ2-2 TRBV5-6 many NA CASSLRFTGELFF TGTGCCAGCAGCTTGCGATTTACCGGGGAGCTGTTTTTT
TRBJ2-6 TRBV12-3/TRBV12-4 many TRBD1 CASSRRTGQASLSGANVLTF TGTGCCAGCAGTCGTCGGACAGGCCAGGCCTCCCTCTCTGGGGCCAACGTCCTGACTTTC
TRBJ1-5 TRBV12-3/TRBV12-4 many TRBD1 CASSKQGANQPQHF TGTGCCAGCAGTAAACAGGGGGCCAATCAGCCCCAGCATTTT
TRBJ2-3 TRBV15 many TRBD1 CATAPGGDDTQYF TGTGCCACCGCTCCAGGGGGCGACGATACGCAGTATTTT
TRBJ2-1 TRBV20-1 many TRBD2 CSARDLAGGLNEQFF TGCAGTGCTAGAGATCTCGCGGGAGGATTAAATGAGCAGTTCTTC
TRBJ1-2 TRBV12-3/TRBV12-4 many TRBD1 CASSLAGQFYGYTF TGTGCCAGCAGTTTAGCGGGACAGTTCTATGGCTACACCTTC
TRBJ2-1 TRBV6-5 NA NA CASSYYPGIGSYNEQFF TGTGCCAGCAGTTACTATCCAGGGATCGGCTCCTACAATGAGCAGTTCTTC
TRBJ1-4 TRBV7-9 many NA CASGSGTHPTNEKLFF TGTGCCAGCGGTTCCGGGACACACCCAACTAATGAAAAACTGTTTTTT
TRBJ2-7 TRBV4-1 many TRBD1 CASSQAATGGAYEQYF TGCGCCAGCAGCCAAGCCGCGACAGGGGGGGCCTACGAGCAGTACTTC
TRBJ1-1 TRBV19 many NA CATFRRTEAFF TGTGCCACCTTCCGGAGGACTGAAGCTTTCTTT
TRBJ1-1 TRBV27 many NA CASSLGPAMRTEAFF TGTGCCAGCAGCCTCGGCCCCGCTATGCGCACTGAAGCTTTCTTT
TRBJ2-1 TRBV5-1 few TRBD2 CASSLFGLARSSYNEQFF TGCGCCAGCAGCTTGTTCGGACTAGCGCGAAGCTCCTACAATGAGCAGTTCTTC
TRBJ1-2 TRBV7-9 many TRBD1 CASSQGVEANYGYTF TGTGCCAGCAGCCAGGGGGTCGAAGCTAACTATGGCTACACCTTC
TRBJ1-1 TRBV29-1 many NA CSASRTLNTEAFF TGCAGCGCATCTCGGACTCTGAACACTGAAGCTTTCTTT
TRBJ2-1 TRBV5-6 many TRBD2 CASSRSGVSSYNEQFF TGTGCCAGCAGCCGGAGCGGGGTTAGCTCCTACAATGAGCAGTTCTTC
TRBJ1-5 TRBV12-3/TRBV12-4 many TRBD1 CASSLAAGQAIYSFGPQHF TGTGCCAGCAGTTTAGCTGCGGGACAGGCGATTTATAGCTTTGGGCCCCAGCATTTT
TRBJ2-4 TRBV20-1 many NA CSARETLAKNIQYF TGCAGTGCTAGAGAAACTCTAGCCAAAAACATTCAGTACTTC
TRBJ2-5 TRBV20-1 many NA CSARDGGEGETQYF TGCAGTGCTAGAGATGGGGGCGAGGGGGAGACCCAGTACTTC
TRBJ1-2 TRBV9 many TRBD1 CASSVVGRDRSGYTF TGTGCCAGCAGCGTAGTCGGCAGGGACAGGTCTGGCTACACCTTC
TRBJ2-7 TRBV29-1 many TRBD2 CSAFGLAGDEQYF TGCAGCGCCTTCGGACTAGCGGGAGACGAGCAGTACTTC
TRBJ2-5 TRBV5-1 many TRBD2 CASRRGGAVEETQYF TGCGCCAGCAGACGGGGGGGCGCCGTCGAAGAGACCCAGTACTTC
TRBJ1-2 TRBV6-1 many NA CASSEAPGDGYTF TGTGCCAGCAGTGAAGCGCCGGGAGATGGCTACACCTTC
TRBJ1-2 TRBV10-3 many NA CAISEFATGSTTYGYTF TGTGCCATCAGTGAGTTTGCGACAGGCTCAACGACCTATGGCTACACCTTC
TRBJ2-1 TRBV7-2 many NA CATGIYNEQFF TGTGCCACCGGGATCTACAATGAGCAGTTCTTC
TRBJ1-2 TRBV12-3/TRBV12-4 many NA CASSLALAGYGYTF TGTGCCAGCAGTTTAGCGCTGGCAGGGTATGGCTACACCTTC
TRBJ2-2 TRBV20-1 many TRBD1 CSGSTGANTGELFF TGCAGTGGCTCTACAGGGGCGAACACCGGGGAGCTGTTTTTT
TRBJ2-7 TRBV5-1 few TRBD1 CASSWDSSYEQYF TGCGCCAGCAGCTGGGACAGCTCCTACGAGCAGTACTTC
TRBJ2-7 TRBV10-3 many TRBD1 CAISEPGQGASYEQYF TGTGCCATCAGTGAGCCGGGACAGGGGGCTTCGTACGAGCAGTACTTC
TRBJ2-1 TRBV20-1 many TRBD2 CSATGGAAYNEQFF TGCAGTGCTACCGGGGGGGCGGCATACAATGAGCAGTTCTTC
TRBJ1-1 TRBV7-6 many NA CASSFRGWDTEAFF TGTGCCAGCAGCTTCAGGGGTTGGGACACTGAAGCTTTCTTT
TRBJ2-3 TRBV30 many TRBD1 CAWSVQGRVDTDTQYF TGTGCCTGGAGTGTACAGGGGCGGGTCGACACAGATACGCAGTATTTT